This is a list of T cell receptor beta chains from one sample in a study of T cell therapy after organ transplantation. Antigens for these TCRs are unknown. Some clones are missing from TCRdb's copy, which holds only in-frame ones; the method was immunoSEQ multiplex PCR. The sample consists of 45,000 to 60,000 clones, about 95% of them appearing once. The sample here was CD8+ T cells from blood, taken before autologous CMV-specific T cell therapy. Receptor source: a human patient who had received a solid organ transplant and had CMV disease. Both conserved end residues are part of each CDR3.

CDR3aa: CASSGAPLTGTGETQYF
j_gene: TRBJ2-5
v_gene: TRBV9

CDR3aa: CASSSDPELGYNEQFF
j_gene: TRBJ2-1
v_gene: TRBV6-5

CDR3aa: CASSSQGQGAWEQYF
j_gene: TRBJ2-7
v_gene: TRBV6-5

CDR3aa: CASSPGTGSFEQYF
j_gene: TRBJ2-7
v_gene: TRBV7-6

CDR3aa: CASSLVRGNTEAFF
j_gene: TRBJ1-1
v_gene: TRBV5-6

CDR3aa: CASSGGQGTNYGYTF
j_gene: TRBJ1-2
v_gene: TRBV7-6

CDR3aa: CASSQEPDRGTDTQYF
j_gene: TRBJ2-3
v_gene: TRBV4-1

CDR3aa: CASSSGNEQFF
j_gene: TRBJ2-1
v_gene: TRBV7-8

CDR3aa: CASSEVLAGEFDEQFF
j_gene: TRBJ2-1
v_gene: TRBV6-1

CDR3aa: CASSPYRALPDGQYF
j_gene: TRBJ2-7
v_gene: TRBV7-2